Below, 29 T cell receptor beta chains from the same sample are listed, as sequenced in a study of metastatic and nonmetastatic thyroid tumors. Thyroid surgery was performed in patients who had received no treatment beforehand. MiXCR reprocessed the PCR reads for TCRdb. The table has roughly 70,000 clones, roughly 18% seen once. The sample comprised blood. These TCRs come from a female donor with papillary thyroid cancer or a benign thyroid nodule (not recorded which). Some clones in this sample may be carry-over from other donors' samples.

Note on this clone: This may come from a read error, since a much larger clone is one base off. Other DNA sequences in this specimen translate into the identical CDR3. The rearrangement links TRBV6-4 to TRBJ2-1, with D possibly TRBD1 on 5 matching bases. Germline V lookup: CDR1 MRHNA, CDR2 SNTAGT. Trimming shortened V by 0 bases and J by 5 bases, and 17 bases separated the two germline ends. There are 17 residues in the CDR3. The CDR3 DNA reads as TGTGCCAGCAGTGACTCTCGTGTGTCAGGGATAAACAATGAGCAGTTCTTC. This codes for CASSDSRVSGINNEQFF.

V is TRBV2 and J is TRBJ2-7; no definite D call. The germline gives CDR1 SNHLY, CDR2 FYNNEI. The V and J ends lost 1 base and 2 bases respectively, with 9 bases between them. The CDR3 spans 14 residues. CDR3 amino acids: CASSEEGVAYEQYF. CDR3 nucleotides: TGTGCCAGCAGTGAAGAGGGCGTAGCCTACGAGCAGTACTTC. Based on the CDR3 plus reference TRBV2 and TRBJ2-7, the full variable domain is EPEVTQTPSHQVTQMGQEVILRCVPISNHLYFYWYRQILGQKVEFLVSFYNNEISEKSEIFDDQFSVERPDGSNFTLKIRSTKLEDSAMYFCASSEEGVAYEQYFGPGTRLTVT.

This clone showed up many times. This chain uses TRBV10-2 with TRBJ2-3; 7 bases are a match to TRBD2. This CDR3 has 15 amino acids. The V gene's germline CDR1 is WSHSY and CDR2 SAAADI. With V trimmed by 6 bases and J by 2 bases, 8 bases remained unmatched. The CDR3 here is CASSAGLGPTDTQYF. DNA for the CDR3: TGCGCCAGCAGCGCCGGACTAGGTCCCACAGATACGCAGTATTTT.

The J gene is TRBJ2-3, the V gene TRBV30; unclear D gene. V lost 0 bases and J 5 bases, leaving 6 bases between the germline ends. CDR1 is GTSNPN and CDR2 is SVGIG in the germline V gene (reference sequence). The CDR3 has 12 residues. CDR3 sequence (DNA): TGTGCCTGGAGTGTAAGTGGAGATACGCAGTATTTT. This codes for CAWSVSGDTQYF.

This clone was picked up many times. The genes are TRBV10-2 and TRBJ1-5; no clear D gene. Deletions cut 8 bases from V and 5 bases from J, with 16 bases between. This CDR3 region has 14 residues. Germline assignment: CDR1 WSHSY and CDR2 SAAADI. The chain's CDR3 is CASSREKRDQPQHF. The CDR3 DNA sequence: TGCGCCAGCTCCCGGGAGAAGCGGGATCAGCCCCAGCATTTT.

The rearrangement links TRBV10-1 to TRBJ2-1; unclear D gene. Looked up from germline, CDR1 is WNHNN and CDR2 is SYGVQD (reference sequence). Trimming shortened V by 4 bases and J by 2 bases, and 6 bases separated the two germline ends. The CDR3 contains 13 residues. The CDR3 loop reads CASSALTYNEQFF. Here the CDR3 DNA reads TGCGCCAGCAGTGCTCTAACCTACAATGAGCAGTTCTTC.

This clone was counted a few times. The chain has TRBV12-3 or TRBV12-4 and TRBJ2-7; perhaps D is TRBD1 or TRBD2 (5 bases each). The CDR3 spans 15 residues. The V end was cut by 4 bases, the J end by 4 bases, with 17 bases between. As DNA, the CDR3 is TGTGCCAGCAGTTACCGCTCCGGGACGAGATACGAGCAGTACTTC. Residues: CASSYRSGTRYEQYF.

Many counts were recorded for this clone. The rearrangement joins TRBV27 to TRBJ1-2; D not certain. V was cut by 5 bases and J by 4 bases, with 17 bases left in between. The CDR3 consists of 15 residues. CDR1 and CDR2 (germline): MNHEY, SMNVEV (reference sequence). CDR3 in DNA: TGTGCCAGCAGTCCAACCCTGGGAGGTTTCTATGGCTACACCTTC. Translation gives CASSPTLGGFYGYTF.

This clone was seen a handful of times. Here the CDR3 DNA reads TGTGCCAGCAGTTTAGCTAGCGGGGGCGGCAATGAGCAGTTCTTC. This encodes CASSLASGGGNEQFF. This chain joins TRBV12-3 or TRBV12-4 and TRBJ2-1; 9 positions match TRBD2. The CDR3 sequence is 15 residues long. V dropped 0 bases and J dropped 6; count of bases not matched to a gene: 3.

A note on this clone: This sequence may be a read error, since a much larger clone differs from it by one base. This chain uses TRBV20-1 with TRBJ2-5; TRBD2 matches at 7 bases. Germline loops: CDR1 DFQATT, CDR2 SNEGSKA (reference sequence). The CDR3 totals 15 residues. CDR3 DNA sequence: TGCAGTGCCCTGACTAGCACCTCATACCAAGAGGCCCAGTACTTC. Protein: CSALTSTSYQEAQYF.

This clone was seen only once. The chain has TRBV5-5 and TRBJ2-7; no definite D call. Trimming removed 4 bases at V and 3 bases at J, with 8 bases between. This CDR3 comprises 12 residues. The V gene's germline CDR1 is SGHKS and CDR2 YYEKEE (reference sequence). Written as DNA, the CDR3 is TGTGCCAGCAGCCATCCTGGCTACGAGCAGTACTTC. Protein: CASSHPGYEQYF.

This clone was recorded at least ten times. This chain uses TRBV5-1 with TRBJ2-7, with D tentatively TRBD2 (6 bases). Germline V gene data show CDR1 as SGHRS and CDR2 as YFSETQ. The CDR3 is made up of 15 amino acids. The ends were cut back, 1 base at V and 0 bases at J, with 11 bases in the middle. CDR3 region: CASSLPRDSSYEQYF. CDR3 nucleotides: TGCGCCAGCAGCTTGCCCCGGGACTCCTCCTACGAGCAGTACTTC. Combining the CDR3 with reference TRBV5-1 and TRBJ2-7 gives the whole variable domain KAGVTQTPRYLIKTRGQQVTLSCSPISGHRSVSWYQQTPGQGLQFLFEYFSETQRNKGNFPGRFSGRQFSNSRSEMNVSTLELGDSALYLCASSLPRDSSYEQYFGPGTRLTVT.

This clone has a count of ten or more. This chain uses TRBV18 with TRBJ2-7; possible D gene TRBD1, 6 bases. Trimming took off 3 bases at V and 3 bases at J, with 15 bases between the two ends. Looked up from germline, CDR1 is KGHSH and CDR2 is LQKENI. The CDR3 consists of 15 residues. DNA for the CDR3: TGTGCCAGCTCACCCCAGGCAGGGACACTCTACGAGCAGTACTTC. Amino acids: CASSPQAGTLYEQYF.

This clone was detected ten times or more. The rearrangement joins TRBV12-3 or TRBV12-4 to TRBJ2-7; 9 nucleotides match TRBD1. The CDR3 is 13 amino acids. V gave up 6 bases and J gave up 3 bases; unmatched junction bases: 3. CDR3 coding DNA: TGTGCCAGCAGCCCGGGACAGGGCTACGAGCAGTACTTC. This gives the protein CASSPGQGYEQYF.

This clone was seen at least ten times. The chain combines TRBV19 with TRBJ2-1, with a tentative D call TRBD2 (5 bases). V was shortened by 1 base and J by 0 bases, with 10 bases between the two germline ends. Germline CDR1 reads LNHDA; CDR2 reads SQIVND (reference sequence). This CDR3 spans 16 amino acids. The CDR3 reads CASSIGGAGSYNEQFF. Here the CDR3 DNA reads TGTGCCAGTAGTATAGGTGGCGCGGGCTCCTACAATGAGCAGTTCTTC. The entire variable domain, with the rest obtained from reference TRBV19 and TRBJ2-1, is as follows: DGGITQSPKYLFRKEGQNVTLSCEQNLNHDAMYWYRQDPGQGLRLIYYSQIVNDFQKGDIAEGYSVSREKKESFPLTVTSAQKNPTAFYLCASSIGGAGSYNEQFFGPGTRLTVL.

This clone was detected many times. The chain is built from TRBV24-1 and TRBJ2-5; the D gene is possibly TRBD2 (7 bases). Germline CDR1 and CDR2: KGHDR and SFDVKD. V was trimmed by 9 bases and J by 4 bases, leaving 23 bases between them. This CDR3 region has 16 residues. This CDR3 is CATGGGQPGSLETQYF. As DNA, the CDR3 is TGTGCCACCGGGGGGGGGCAGCCGGGATCCTTAGAGACCCAGTACTTC.

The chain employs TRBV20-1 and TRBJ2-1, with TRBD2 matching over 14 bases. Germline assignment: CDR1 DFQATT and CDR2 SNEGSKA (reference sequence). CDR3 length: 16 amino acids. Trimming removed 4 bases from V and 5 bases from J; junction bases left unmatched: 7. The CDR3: CSAMKTSGGANNEQFF. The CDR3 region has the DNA TGCAGTGCTATGAAGACTAGCGGGGGGGCCAACAATGAGCAGTTCTTC.

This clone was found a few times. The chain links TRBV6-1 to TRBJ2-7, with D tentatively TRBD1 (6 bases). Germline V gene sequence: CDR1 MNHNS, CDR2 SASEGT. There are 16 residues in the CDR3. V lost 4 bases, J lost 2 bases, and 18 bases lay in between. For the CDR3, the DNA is TGTGCCAGCAGTGCCCTACAGGGATTACGAGCCTACGAGCAGTACGTC. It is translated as CASSALQGLRAYEQYV.

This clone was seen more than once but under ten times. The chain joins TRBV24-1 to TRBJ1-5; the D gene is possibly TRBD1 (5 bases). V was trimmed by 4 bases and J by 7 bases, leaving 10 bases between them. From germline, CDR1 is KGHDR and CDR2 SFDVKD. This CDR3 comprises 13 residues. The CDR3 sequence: CATSDQGRQPQHF. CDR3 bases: TGTGCCACCAGTGACCAGGGTAGACAGCCCCAGCATTTT.

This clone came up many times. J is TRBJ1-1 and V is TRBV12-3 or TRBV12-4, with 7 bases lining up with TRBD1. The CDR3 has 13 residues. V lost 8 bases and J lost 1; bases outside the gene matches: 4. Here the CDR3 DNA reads TGTGCCAGCCTCGGACAGGCGAACACTGAAGCTTTCTTT. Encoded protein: CASLGQANTEAFF.

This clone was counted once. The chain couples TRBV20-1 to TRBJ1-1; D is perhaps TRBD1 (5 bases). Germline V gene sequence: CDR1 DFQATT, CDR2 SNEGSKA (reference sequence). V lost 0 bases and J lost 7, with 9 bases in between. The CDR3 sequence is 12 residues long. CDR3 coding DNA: TGCAGTGCTAGAGACAGGGAAAATGAAGCTTTCTTT. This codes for CSARDRENEAFF.

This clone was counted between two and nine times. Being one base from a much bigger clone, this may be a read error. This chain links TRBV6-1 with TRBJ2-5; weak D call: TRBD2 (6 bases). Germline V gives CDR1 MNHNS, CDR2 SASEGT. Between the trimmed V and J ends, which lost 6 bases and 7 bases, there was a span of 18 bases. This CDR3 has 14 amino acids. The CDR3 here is CASRHTSWGGTQYF. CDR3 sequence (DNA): TGTGCCAGCAGGCACACTAGCTGGGGAGGGACCCAGTACTTC.

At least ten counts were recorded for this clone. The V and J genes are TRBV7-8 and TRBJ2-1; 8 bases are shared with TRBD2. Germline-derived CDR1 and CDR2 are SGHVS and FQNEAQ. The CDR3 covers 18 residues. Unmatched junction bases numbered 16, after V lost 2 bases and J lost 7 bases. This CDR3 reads CASSLMGVSGTSRNEQFF. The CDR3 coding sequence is TGTGCCAGCAGCTTAATGGGGGTATCCGGGACTAGTAGGAATGAGCAGTTCTTC.

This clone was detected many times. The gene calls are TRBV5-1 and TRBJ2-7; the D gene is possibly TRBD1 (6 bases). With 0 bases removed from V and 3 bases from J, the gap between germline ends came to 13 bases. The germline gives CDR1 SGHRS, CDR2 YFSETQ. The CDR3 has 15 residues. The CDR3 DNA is TGCGCCAGCAGCTTGGAGGCAGGGGCTGACTACGAGCAGTACTTC. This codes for CASSLEAGADYEQYF.

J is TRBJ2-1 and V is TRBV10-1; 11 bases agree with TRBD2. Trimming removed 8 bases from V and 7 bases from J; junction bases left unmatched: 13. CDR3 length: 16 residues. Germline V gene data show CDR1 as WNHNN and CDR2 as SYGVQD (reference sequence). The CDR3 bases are TGCGCCAGCGGTTTCGGACTAGCGGGTTCCAGGAATGAGCAGTTCTTC. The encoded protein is CASGFGLAGSRNEQFF.

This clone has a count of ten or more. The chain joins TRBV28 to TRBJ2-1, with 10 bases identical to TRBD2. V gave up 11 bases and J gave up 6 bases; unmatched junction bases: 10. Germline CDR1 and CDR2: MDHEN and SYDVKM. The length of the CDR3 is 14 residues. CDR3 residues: CAGGSPSGSNEQFF. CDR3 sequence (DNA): TGTGCCGGCGGTTCCCCTAGCGGGAGCAATGAGCAGTTCTTC.

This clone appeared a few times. The CDR3: CASSLGSSEQYF. For the CDR3, the DNA is TGTGCCAGCAGCTTAGGTTCGTCCGAGCAGTACTTC. The chain uses TRBV7-9 and TRBJ2-7, with D hard to call. CDR1 and CDR2 from the germline V gene are SEHNR and FQNEAQ (reference sequence). The CDR3 extends over 12 amino acids. Trimming shortened V by 1 base and J by 6 bases, and 7 bases separated the two germline ends. Full variable domain (missing parts from reference TRBV7-9 and TRBJ2-7): DTGVSQNPRHKITKRGQNVTFRCDPISEHNRLYWYRQTLGQGPEFLTYFQNEAQLEKSRLLSDRFSAERPKGSFSTLEIQRTEQGDSAMYLCASSLGSSEQYFGPGTRLTVT.

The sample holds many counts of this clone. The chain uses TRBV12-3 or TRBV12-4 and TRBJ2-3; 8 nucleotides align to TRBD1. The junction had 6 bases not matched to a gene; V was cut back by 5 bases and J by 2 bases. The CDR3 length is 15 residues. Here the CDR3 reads CASSAGQVHTDTQYF. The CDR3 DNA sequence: TGTGCCAGCAGTGCGGGACAGGTTCACACAGATACGCAGTATTTT.

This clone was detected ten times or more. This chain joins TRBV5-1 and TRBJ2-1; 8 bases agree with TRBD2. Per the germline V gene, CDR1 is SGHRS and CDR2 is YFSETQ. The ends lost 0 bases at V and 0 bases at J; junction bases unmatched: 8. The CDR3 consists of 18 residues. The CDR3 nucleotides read TGCGCCAGCAGCTTGGTGGCTAGCGGGTTGAGCTCCTACAATGAGCAGTTCTTC. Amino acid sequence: CASSLVASGLSSYNEQFF.